The source of this T cell receptor beta chain is a study of CXCR3-negative and CXCR3-positive naive CD8 T cells. Study summary: Some 150 million TRB reads were obtained overall (about 1.5 +/- 0.3 million per library).

TRB cDNA was prepared as libraries by UMI-labeled 5' RACE. TCRdb reprocessed the 5' RACE reads; each CDR3 protein has one entry and no DNA is given. The sample includes some 130,000 distinct CDR3 sequences. The CDR3 totals 15 residues. Sorting yielded triplicates of hundreds of thousands of cells for each CD8+ T cell subset. Overall study results and limits: For memory CD8+ cells diversity was much lower, but both naive subsets had comparably high diversity. Because surface CD5 did not distinguish the naive subsets, TCR strength was inferred from TRB CDR3 properties.

In regard to this clonotype: Antigen: not known.

The genes are TRBV12-3 or TRBV12-4 and TRBJ2-5; TCRdb's D gene call, TRBD1, goes unchecked for lack of DNA. Source material: naive CXCR3- CD8+ T cells from blood. Subset meaning: CD45RO-CCR7+CD27+CD95- naive CD8+ T cells lacking CXCR3 (TNR3-). The clonotype was recovered from a human donor in good health. Some clones in this sample may be carry-over from other donors' samples. The CDR3 sequence is CASSSVAEPGETQYF.